The table lists the clone carrying this T cell receptor beta chain with a few counts. Repertoires were generated with immunoSEQ multiplex PCR, while TCRdb's copy carries only in-frame clones and drops some. Of over 100,000 clones detected, 80% to 90% appear once; the ten largest clones hold approximately 8.4%. CDR1 is ENHRY, CDR2 SYGVKD, per germline. The CDR3 consists of 12 residues. The trim removed 2 bases at V and 11 bases at J, leaving 5 bases unmatched. This entry belongs to a study of T cell responses to AZD1222 COVID-19 vaccine. The specimen comprised peripheral blood, sampled on day 0 of AZD1222 vaccination. The V gene is TRBV10-3, the J gene TRBJ1-1; TRBD1 aligns across 7 bases. The clonotype originates from an adult in good health. CDR3 bases: TGTGCCATCAGTGAGGTGACAGGGTTGGCTTTCTTT. It codes for CAISEVTGLAFF.